This T cell receptor beta chain was sequenced for a study of technical replicates of blood from a handful of donors. Data came from immunoSEQ multiplex PCR; TCRdb stores just in-frame clones and leaves some out. This sample has about 76,000 clones, with 94% found just once. The germline V gene encodes CDR1 MNHNY and CDR2 SVGAGI (reference sequence). V shed 5 bases and J 0 bases; nucleotides not matched to a gene: 5. The CDR3 contains 16 residues. Sample: T cells isolated from PBMCs. The chain carries TRBV6-6 and TRBJ2-2; the match to TRBD1 covers 8 bases. This receptor was identified in a human donor in good health. The CDR3 protein is CASSPTGESNTGELFF. CDR3 sequence (DNA): TGTGCCAGCAGTCCGACAGGGGAGTCGAACACCGGGGAGCTGTTTTTT.